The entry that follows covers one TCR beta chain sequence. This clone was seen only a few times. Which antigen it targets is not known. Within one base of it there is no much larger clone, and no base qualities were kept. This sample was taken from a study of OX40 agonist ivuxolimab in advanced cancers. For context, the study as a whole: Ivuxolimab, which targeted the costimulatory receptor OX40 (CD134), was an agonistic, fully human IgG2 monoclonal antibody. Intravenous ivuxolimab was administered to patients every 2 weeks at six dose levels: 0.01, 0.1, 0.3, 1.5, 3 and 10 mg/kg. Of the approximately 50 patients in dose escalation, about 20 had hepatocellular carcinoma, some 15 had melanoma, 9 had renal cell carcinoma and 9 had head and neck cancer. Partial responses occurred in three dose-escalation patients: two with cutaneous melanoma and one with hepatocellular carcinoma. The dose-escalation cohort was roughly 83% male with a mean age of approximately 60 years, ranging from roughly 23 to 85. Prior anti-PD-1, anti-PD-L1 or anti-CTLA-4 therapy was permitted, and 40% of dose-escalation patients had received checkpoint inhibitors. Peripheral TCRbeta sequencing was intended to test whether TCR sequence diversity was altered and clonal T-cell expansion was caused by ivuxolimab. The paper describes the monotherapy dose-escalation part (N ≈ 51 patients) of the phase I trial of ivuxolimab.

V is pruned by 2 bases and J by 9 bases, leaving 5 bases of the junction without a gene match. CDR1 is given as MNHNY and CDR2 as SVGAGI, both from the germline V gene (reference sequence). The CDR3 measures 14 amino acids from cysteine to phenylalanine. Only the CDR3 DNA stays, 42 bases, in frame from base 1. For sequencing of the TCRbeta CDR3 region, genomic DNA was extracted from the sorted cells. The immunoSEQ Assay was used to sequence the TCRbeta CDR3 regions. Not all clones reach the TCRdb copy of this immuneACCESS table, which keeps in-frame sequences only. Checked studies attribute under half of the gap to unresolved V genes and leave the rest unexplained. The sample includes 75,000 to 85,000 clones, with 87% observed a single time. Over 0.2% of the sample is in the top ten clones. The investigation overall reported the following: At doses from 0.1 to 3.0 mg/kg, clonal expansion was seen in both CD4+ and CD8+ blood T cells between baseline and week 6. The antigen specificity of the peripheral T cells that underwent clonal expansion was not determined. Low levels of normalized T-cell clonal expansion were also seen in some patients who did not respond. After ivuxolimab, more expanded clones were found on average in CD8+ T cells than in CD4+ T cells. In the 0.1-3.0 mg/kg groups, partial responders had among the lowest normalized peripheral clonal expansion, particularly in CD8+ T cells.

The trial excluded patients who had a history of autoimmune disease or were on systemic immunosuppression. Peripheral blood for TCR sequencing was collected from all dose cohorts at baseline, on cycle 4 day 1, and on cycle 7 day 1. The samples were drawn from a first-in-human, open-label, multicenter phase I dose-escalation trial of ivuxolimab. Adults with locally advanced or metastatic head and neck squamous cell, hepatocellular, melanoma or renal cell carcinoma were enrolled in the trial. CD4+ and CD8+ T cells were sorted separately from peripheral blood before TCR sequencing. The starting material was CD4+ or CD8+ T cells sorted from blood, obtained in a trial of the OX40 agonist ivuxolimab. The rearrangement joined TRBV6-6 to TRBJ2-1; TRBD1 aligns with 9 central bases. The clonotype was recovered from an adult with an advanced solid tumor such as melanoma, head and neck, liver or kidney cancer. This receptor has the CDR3 CASSYLTGGSEQFF. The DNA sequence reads TGTGCCAGCAGTTACCTCACAGGGGGCAGTGAGCAGTTCTTC.